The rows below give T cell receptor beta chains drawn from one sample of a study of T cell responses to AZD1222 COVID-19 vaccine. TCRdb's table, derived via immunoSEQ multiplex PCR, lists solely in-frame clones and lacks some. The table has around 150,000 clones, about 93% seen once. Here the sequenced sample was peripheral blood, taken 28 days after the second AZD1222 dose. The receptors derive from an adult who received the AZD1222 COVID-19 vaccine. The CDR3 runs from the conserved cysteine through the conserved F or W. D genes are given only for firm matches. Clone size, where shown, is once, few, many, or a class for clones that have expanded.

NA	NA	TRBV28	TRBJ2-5	CASSYGETQYF	TGTGCCAGCAGTTATGGAGAGACCCAGTACTTC
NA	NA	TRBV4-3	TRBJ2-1	CASSQVPGLVEQFF	TGCGCCAGCAGCCAAGTCCCGGGTTTAGTTGAGCAGTTCTTC
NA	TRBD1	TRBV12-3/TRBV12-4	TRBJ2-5	CASSFRQGATQYF	TGTGCCAGCAGTTTCCGACAGGGGGCGACCCAGTACTTC
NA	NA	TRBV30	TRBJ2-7	CAWTPGSLYEQYF	TGTGCCTGGACCCCGGGCAGCCTCTACGAGCAGTACTTC
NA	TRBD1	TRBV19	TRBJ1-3	CASRGTVLSSSGNTIYF	TGTGCCAGCCGGGGGACAGTCCTTTCGAGCTCTGGAAACACCATATATTTT
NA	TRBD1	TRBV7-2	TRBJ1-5	CASSWDRYSNQPQHF	TGTGCCAGCAGCTGGGACAGATATAGCAATCAGCCCCAGCATTTT
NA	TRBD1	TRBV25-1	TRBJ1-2	CASSENPMTGFRF	TGTGCCAGCAGTGAAAACCCCATGACAGGGTTTCGGTTC
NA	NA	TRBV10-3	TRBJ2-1	CAISETSGSYNEQFF	TGTGCCATCAGTGAAACCTCAGGGTCCTACAATGAGCAGTTCTTC
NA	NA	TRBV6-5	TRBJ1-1	CASREDTYTEAFF	TGTGCCAGCAGGGAGGACACCTACACTGAAGCTTTCTTT
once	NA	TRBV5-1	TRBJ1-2	CASSRGDADYGYTF	TGCGCCAGCAGCCGGGGGGACGCAGACTATGGCTACACCTTC
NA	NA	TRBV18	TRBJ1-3	CASSFTGIASGNTIYF	TGTGCCAGCTCTTTCACAGGGATTGCGTCTGGAAACACCATATATTTT
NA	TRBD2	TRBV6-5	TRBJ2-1	CASSYGRGKQFF	TGTGCCAGCAGTTACGGGCGGGGGAAGCAGTTCTTC
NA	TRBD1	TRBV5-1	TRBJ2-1	CASSEGQVDEQFF	TGCGCCAGCAGCGAGGGACAGGTGGATGAGCAGTTCTTC
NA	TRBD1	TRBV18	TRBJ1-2	CASSPAGQGNGYTF	TGTGCCAGCTCACCCGCGGGACAGGGAAATGGCTACACCTTC
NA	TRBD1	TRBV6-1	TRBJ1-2	CASSDRGQGHVRYTF	TGTGCCAGCAGTGACCGAGGACAGGGGCATGTTCGCTACACCTTC
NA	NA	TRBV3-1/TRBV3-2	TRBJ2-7	CASSQDSGGDKAYEQYF	TGTGCCAGCAGCCAAGACTCGGGCGGGGATAAAGCTTACGAGCAGTACTTC
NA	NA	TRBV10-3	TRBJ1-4	CAISPGPSEEKLFF	TGTGCCATCAGTCCAGGACCTTCGGAGGAAAAACTGTTTTTT
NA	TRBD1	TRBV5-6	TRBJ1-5	CASSGGQGWNQPQHF	TGTGCCAGCAGCGGTGGACAGGGGTGGAATCAGCCCCAGCATTTT
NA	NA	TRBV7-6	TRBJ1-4	CASSLGGGNEKLFF	TGTGCCAGCAGCTTAGGAGGGGGAAATGAAAAACTGTTTTTT
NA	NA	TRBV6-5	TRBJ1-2	CASSPKSTENYGYTF	TGTGCCAGCAGTCCAAAAAGTACAGAAAACTATGGCTACACCTTC
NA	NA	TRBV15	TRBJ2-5	CATSRDRPPAGTQYF	TGTGCCACCAGCAGAGATCGGCCCCCAGCAGGGACCCAGTACTTC
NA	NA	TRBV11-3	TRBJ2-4	CASSLEDAVAKNIQYF	TGTGCCAGCAGCTTAGAAGACGCTGTAGCCAAAAACATTCAGTACTTC
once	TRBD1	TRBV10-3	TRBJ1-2	CAISEGTGDFGGYTF	TGTGCCATCAGTGAGGGGACAGGGGATTTCGGTGGCTACACCTTC
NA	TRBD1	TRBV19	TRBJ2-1	CASGTGDYNEQFF	TGTGCCAGCGGGACAGGGGATTACAATGAGCAGTTCTTC
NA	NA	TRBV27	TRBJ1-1	CASSIQEATEAFF	TGTGCCAGCAGTATACAGGAGGCCACTGAAGCTTTCTTT
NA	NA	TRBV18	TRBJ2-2	CASSPPGPGELFF	TGTGCCAGCTCACCACCGGGACCCGGGGAGCTGTTTTTT
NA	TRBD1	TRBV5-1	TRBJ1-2	CASSQGAVGLDYGYTF	TGCGCCAGCAGCCAGGGGGCGGTCGGGCTCGACTATGGCTACACCTTC
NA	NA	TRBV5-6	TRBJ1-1	CASSSPPGMNTEAFF	TGTGCCAGCAGTTCCCCTCCTGGGATGAACACTGAAGCTTTCTTT
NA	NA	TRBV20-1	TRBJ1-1	CSARGSSEAFF	TGCAGTGCTAGGGGCTCCTCTGAAGCTTTCTTT
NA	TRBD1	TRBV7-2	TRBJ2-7	CASSLTGGSYEQYF	TGTGCCAGCAGCTTGACAGGGGGGTCCTACGAGCAGTACTTC
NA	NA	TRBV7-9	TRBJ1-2	CASSDDSYGYTF	TGTGCCAGCAGCGACGACAGCTATGGCTACACCTTC
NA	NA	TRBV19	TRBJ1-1	CASDGTPNTEAFF	TGTGCCAGCGACGGGACACCGAACACTGAAGCTTTCTTT
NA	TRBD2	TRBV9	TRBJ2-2	CASSFYGGGAPGELFF	TGTGCCAGCAGCTTCTACGGCGGGGGGGCCCCCGGGGAGCTGTTTTTT
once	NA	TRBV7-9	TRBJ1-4	CASSLGRAEKLFF	TGTGCCAGCAGCTTAGGAAGGGCCGAAAAACTGTTTTTT
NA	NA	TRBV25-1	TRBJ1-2	CASSDGGSDPAGYGYTF	TGTGCCAGCAGTGACGGGGGATCTGACCCGGCGGGCTATGGCTACACCTTC
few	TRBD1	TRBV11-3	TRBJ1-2	CASSLGGDSYGYTF	TGTGCCAGCAGCTTAGGTGGGGACAGCTATGGCTACACCTTC
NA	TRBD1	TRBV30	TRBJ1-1	CAWSRQGNTEAFF	TGTGCCTGGAGTCGACAGGGCAACACTGAAGCTTTCTTT
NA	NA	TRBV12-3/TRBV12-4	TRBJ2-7	CASSFGWDEQYF	TGTGCCAGCAGTTTCGGTTGGGACGAGCAGTACTTC
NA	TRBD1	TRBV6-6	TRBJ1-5	CASSYGTGFQPQHF	TGTGCCAGCAGTTACGGGACAGGGTTCCAGCCCCAGCATTTT
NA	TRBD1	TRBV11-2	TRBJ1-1	CASSKQGDTEAFF	TGTGCCAGCAGCAAACAGGGGGACACTGAAGCTTTCTTT
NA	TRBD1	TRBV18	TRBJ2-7	CASSPRDRGYEQYF	TGTGCCAGCTCCCCGCGGGACAGGGGCTACGAGCAGTACTTC
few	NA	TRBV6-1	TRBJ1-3	CASSEAEGSGNTIYF	TGTGCCAGCAGTGAAGCGGAGGGCTCTGGAAACACCATATATTTT
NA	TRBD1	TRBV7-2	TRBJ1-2	CASSLLYDRGRNGYTF	TGTGCCAGCAGCTTATTATATGACAGGGGGCGAAATGGCTACACCTTC
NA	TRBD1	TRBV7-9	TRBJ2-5	CASSAGTGWETQYF	TGTGCCAGCAGCGCCGGGACAGGGTGGGAGACCCAGTACTTC
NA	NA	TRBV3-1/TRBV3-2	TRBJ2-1	CASSKTLADEQFF	TGTGCCAGCAGCAAAACGTTAGCCGATGAGCAGTTCTTC
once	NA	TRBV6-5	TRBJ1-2	CASSYSSSPNYGYTF	TGTGCCAGCAGTTACTCGAGTTCCCCTAACTATGGCTACACCTTC